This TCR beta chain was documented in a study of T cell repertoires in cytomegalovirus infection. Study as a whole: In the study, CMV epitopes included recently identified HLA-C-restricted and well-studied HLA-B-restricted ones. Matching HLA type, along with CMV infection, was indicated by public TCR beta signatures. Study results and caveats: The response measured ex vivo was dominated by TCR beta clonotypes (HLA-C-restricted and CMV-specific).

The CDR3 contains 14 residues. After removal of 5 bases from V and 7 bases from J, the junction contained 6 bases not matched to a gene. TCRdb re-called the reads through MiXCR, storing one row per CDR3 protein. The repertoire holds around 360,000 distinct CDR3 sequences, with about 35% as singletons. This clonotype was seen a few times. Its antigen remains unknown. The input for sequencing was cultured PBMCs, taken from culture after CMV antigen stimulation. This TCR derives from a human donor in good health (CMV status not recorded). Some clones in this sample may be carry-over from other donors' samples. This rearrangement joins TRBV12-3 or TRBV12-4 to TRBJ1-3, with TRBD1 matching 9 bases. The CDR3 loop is CASSLTGGLNTIYF. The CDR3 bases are TGTGCCAGCAGTCTGACAGGGGGGCTGAACACCATATATTTT.